These 25 T cell receptor beta chains were all obtained from the same sample, sequenced in a study of blood T cell repertoires in COVID-19. TCRdb's copy holds only in-frame clones and misses some; the assay was immunoSEQ multiplex PCR. The sample yields around 23,000 clones, just over 85% seen once. Sequenced input: peripheral blood. These receptors all come from a woman aged 80 or over with active or convalescent COVID-19.

V gene TRBV3-1 (or the pseudogene TRBV3-2) combines with J gene TRBJ1-2; D perhaps matches TRBD1 (6 bases). The CDR3 is made up of 16 amino acids. Trimming removed 5 bases from V and 0 bases from J, with 16 bases in between. Looked up from germline, CDR1 is LGHDT and CDR2 is YNNKEL (reference sequence). CDR3: CASSEGRGAANYGYTF. The CDR3 region has the DNA TGTGCCAGCAGCGAAGGACGGGGGGCCGCTAACTATGGCTACACCTTC.

This clone was observed a single time. The chain joins TRBV25-1 to TRBJ1-6; 8 bases map to TRBD1. Germline lookup yields CDR1 MGHDK and CDR2 SYGVNS. The length of the CDR3 is 16 residues. The ends lost 0 bases at V and 10 bases at J; junction bases unmatched: 8. The CDR3 sequence: CASSEYLDRAGSPLHF. CDR3 DNA: TGTGCCAGCAGTGAATACTTGGACAGGGCAGGATCACCCCTCCACTTT.

The gene calls are TRBV15 and TRBJ1-1; no clear D gene. V gave up 1 base and J gave up 3 bases, with 6 bases separating them. The CDR3 is 13 amino acids. CDR1 and CDR2 from the germline V gene are LNHNV and YYDKDF (reference sequence). The CDR3: CATSRVIYTEAFF. The CDR3 bases are TGTGCCACCAGCAGAGTAATTTACACTGAAGCTTTCTTT.

This sequence joins TRBV5-6 and TRBJ2-5, with 11 bases lining up with TRBD1. With 1 base clipped from V and 5 bases from J, the junction kept 7 bases outside the gene matches. CDR1 and CDR2 from the germline V gene are SGHDT and YYEEEE. The CDR3 runs to 16 residues. CDR3 sequence (DNA): TGTGCCAGCAGCTTGTTGCGGACAGGGGGCTTGGAGACCCAGTACTTC. This gives the protein CASSLLRTGGLETQYF.

This clone was detected only once. This chain joins TRBV5-5 and TRBJ1-2, with 9 bases identical to TRBD1. Looked up from germline, CDR1 is SGHKS and CDR2 is YYEKEE (reference sequence). This CDR3 comprises 13 residues. V lost 5 bases and J lost 8; bases outside the gene matches: 7. CDR3 amino acids: CASRPQGAVGYTF. As DNA, the CDR3 is TGTGCCAGCAGGCCACAGGGGGCCGTGGGCTACACCTTC.

The genes are TRBV15 and TRBJ1-1; 9 bases align to TRBD1. CDR1 LNHNV and CDR2 YYDKDF come from the germline V gene (reference sequence). The CDR3 runs to 15 residues. V lost 1 base, J lost 6 bases, and 6 bases stayed unmatched. Here the CDR3 DNA reads TGTGCCACCAGCAGAGGGGGACAGGGAAAAGCTGAAGCTTTCTTT. Protein product: CATSRGGQGKAEAFF.

This clone showed up just once. The V call is TRBV3-1 (or the pseudogene TRBV3-2), the J call TRBJ1-1, with no clear D. Germline lookup yields CDR1 LGHDT and CDR2 YNNKEL (reference sequence). This CDR3 has 15 residues. V lost 2 bases, J lost 4 bases, and 14 bases lay in between. CDR3 nucleotides: TGTGCCAGCAGCCAAAGTCGGGGTCCCGCCACTGAAGCTTTCTTT. This encodes CASSQSRGPATEAFF.

The chain uses TRBV10-3 and TRBJ1-2, with no clear D. Between the trimmed V and J ends, which lost 3 bases and 4 bases, there was a span of 15 bases. The V gene's germline CDR1 is ENHRY and CDR2 SYGVKD. The CDR3 spans 15 residues. The chain's CDR3 is CAISDDTHLFYGYTF. The CDR3 DNA sequence: TGTGCCATCAGTGATGACACTCACCTCTTCTATGGCTACACCTTC.

This clone was observed a single time. This CDR3 is CASRAGQGRNTEAFF. The CDR3 nucleotides are TGTGCCAGCAGGGCCGGACAGGGCAGGAACACTGAAGCTTTCTTT. The chain joins TRBV2 to TRBJ1-1; TRBD1 agrees at 8 bases. Germline V gene sequence: CDR1 SNHLY, CDR2 FYNNEI. Germline trimming cut 6 bases from V and 1 base from J; bases unmatched to any gene: 7. The CDR3 extends over 15 amino acids.

J is TRBJ1-2 and V is TRBV10-3; 7 bases agree with TRBD1. This CDR3 has 15 residues. Looked up from germline, CDR1 is ENHRY and CDR2 is SYGVKD. V shed 3 bases and J 7 bases; nucleotides not matched to a gene: 11. CDR3 DNA sequence: TGTGCCATCAGTGAAATGCTCCGGGACAGTGGTGGCTACACCTTC. Its translation is CAISEMLRDSGGYTF.

This rearrangement joins TRBV11-2 to TRBJ2-7, with D tentatively TRBD2 (5 bases). The CDR3 covers 17 residues. The V gene lost 1 base and the J gene lost 0 bases, with 16 bases spanning the gap. CDR1 SGHAT and CDR2 FQNNGV come from the germline V gene. CDR3: CASSLVSDGRGSYEQYF. The CDR3 bases are TGTGCCAGCAGCTTAGTTAGTGACGGTCGGGGCTCCTACGAGCAGTACTTC.

The V gene is TRBV4-3, the J gene TRBJ2-3, with TRBD2 as a possible D gene (6 bases). The germline V gene encodes CDR1 LGHNA and CDR2 YSLEER. Deletions cut 1 base from V and 3 bases from J, with 8 bases between. The CDR3 has 14 residues. The CDR3 nucleotides are TGCGCCAGCAGCCAAGGGGGGGAAACAGATACGCAGTATTTT. Residues: CASSQGGETDTQYF.

V is TRBV6-6 and J is TRBJ2-1; 11 positions agree with TRBD2. J was trimmed by 5 bases and V by 5 bases; bases with no gene match: 8. Germline CDR1 reads MNHNY; CDR2 reads SVGAGI (reference sequence). This CDR3 is 16 amino acids long. CDR3 in amino acids: CASSRTLAGGNNEQFF. The CDR3 DNA sequence: TGTGCCAGCAGTCGAACGCTAGCGGGGGGTAACAATGAGCAGTTCTTC.

This chain uses TRBV7-2 with TRBJ2-1, with D unclear. Trimming pared 1 base from V and 10 bases from J, leaving 11 bases between. CDR3 length equals 13 residues. In germline, CDR1 is SGHTA, CDR2 FQGNSA. CDR3 in amino acids: CASSLDFPREQFF. Written as DNA, the CDR3 is TGTGCCAGCAGCTTAGACTTCCCCCGGGAGCAGTTCTTC.

This chain connects TRBV19 to TRBJ1-3; TRBD1 matches 9 bases. The CDR3 is 15 amino acids. The V and J ends lost 4 bases and 4 bases, in that order; junction bases with no gene match: 5. Germline V gene lookup returns CDR1 LNHDA and CDR2 SQIVND (reference sequence). DNA of the CDR3: TGTGCCAGTAGTAGGGGACAGGGCGGCGGAAACACCATATATTTT. It yields the protein CASSRGQGGGNTIYF.

The gene calls are TRBV19 and TRBJ2-6; TRBD1 agrees at 7 bases. Germline CDR1 is LNHDA and CDR2 is SQIVND (reference sequence). J was trimmed by 0 bases and V by 5 bases; bases with no gene match: 7. This CDR3 is 17 amino acids long. The CDR3 DNA is TGTGCCAGTAGTTTGACAGGGCTTAGCTCTGGGGCCAACGTCCTGACTTTC. This codes for CASSLTGLSSGANVLTF.

This rearrangement joins TRBV5-8 to TRBJ2-7, with 7 bases that match TRBD1. This CDR3 has 15 residues. Germline CDR1 and CDR2: SGHTS and YDEGEE. Trimming removed 4 bases from V and 0 bases from J; junction bases left unmatched: 7. As DNA, the CDR3 is TGTGCCAGCAGCCCGTGGGGACAGAGCTCCTACGAGCAGTACTTC. It translates to CASSPWGQSSYEQYF.

The J gene is TRBJ1-5, the V gene TRBV27; the match to TRBD1 covers 7 bases. Germline CDR1 is MNHEY and CDR2 is SMNVEV (reference sequence). The CDR3 sequence is 14 residues long. Germline trimming cut 6 bases from V and 2 bases from J; bases unmatched to any gene: 4. CDR3 protein: CASRIGQGNQPQHF. CDR3 sequence (DNA): TGTGCCAGCAGGATAGGACAGGGCAATCAGCCCCAGCATTTT.

This clone appeared a single time. The chain employs TRBV3-1 (or the pseudogene TRBV3-2) and TRBJ1-2; 8 nucleotides agree with TRBD1. Losses at the gene ends were 4 bases for V and 1 base for J; bases not matched to a gene: 5. CDR1 and CDR2 from the germline V gene are LGHDT and YNNKEL (reference sequence). The CDR3 totals 15 residues. The CDR3 nucleotides are TGTGCCAGCAGCCGAGGACAGGGAGGTAACTATGGCTACACCTTC. As protein: CASSRGQGGNYGYTF.

The chain uses TRBV19 and TRBJ1-6; the D is unclear. Germline V gene lookup returns CDR1 LNHDA and CDR2 SQIVND (reference sequence). V shed 0 bases and J shed 7 bases, with 10 bases lying between them. The CDR3 spans 15 residues. CDR3 sequence: CASSIEVASNSPLHF. Written as DNA, the CDR3 is TGTGCCAGTAGTATAGAGGTGGCATCGAATTCACCCCTCCACTTT.

The chain uses TRBV28 and TRBJ2-2; D is unclear. In germline, CDR1 is MDHEN, CDR2 SYDVKM. Trimming removed 6 bases at V and 6 bases at J, with 14 bases between. The CDR3 is 14 residues long. CDR3 sequence reads: CASRLLGVPGELFF. For the CDR3, the DNA is TGTGCCAGCAGACTCCTTGGAGTCCCCGGGGAGCTGTTTTTT.

V is TRBV5-1 and J is TRBJ1-3, with D possibly being TRBD1 (5 bases). The germline V and J ends were trimmed by 1 base and 2 bases, with 16 bases remaining between them. The CDR3 is 17 residues long. Germline V CDR1 and CDR2: SGHRS, YFSETQ. Here the CDR3 DNA reads TGCGCCAGCAGCTTGACGACAGAGGAAGGGGCTGGAAACACCATATATTTT. Amino acid sequence: CASSLTTEEGAGNTIYF.

J is TRBJ2-3 and V is TRBV11-3, with 14 bases lining up with TRBD2. J gave up 2 bases and V 5 bases, and 6 bases lay outside the gene matches. CDR3 length equals 17 residues. Germline V gene lookup returns CDR1 SGHNT and CDR2 YENEEA. The CDR3: CASSPRTSGGYTDTQYF. The CDR3 coding sequence is TGTGCCAGCAGCCCACGGACTAGCGGGGGGTACACAGATACGCAGTATTTT.

The rearrangement joins TRBV27 to TRBJ2-3, with D maybe TRBD2 (5 bases). The CDR3 is made up of 15 amino acids. Germline lookup yields CDR1 MNHEY and CDR2 SMNVEV (reference sequence). V lost 7 bases and J lost 2, with 16 bases in between. The DNA of the CDR3 is TGTGCCAGCAACTTTTGGGCGGGCCTCACAGATACGCAGTATTTT. Translated, it gives CASNFWAGLTDTQYF.

This sequence joins TRBV5-1 and TRBJ2-2, with TRBD2 matching 10 bases. The germline gives CDR1 SGHRS, CDR2 YFSETQ. The CDR3 consists of 17 residues. The V gene end was trimmed by 2 bases and the J gene end by 2 bases; junction bases not matched to a gene: 6. The CDR3 loop reads CASSLYPSGSNTGELFF. The CDR3 DNA follows: TGCGCCAGCAGCTTATATCCTAGCGGGAGTAACACCGGGGAGCTGTTTTTT.